This T cell receptor (beta chain) was captured in a study of T cells expressing NK-cell markers. Turning to the study itself: Sorted CD3+CD56+NKG2C+, CD3+CD56+NKG2C- and CD3+CD56-NKG2C+ T cells supplied TCR beta repertoires. Study results and caveats: Dominant NKG2C+ clonotypes in about six donors made up about 1.0-7.0% of CD8+ T cells.

With the 5' RACE reads reprocessed, TCRdb shows one record per CDR3 protein and no DNA. The sample data list 400,000 to 450,000 distinct CDR3 sequences. The CDR3 spans 16 residues. Per germline, CDR1 SGHRS and CDR2 YFSETQ. On this clonotype itself: No antigen is known for it.

This chain connects TRBV5-1 to TRBJ2-3. The clonotype comes from a woman between 18 and 75 years old in good health. The sequencing sample was made of blood T cells: a sorted CD56 or NKG2C T cell subset, CD4+ or CD8+ T cells, or bulk PBMC T cells (not recorded which). This CDR3 reads CASSLPLYSSTDTQYF.